A single sample gave rise to the 20 T cell receptor beta chains below, sequenced in a study of blood T cell repertoires in COVID-19. The table came from immunoSEQ multiplex PCR; TCRdb's copy has only in-frame clones and leaves some out. The sample records more than 45,000 clones, 83% being singletons. Input material: peripheral blood. These receptor sequences come from a man aged 40-50 years with acute or convalescent COVID-19.

V is TRBV30 and J is TRBJ1-1, with D uncertain. Trimming removed 0 bases at V and 7 bases at J, with 18 bases between. Germline assignment: CDR1 GTSNPN and CDR2 SVGIG (reference sequence). The length of the CDR3 is 15 residues. The CDR3 sequence: CAWSVSPGARNEAFF. In DNA, the CDR3 is TGTGCCTGGAGTGTATCCCCGGGAGCTCGTAATGAAGCTTTCTTT.

The genes are TRBV3-1 (or the pseudogene TRBV3-2) and TRBJ1-1; 9 bases fit TRBD1. J was trimmed by 3 bases and V by 0 bases; bases with no gene match: 8. This CDR3 contains 17 residues. In germline, CDR1 is LGHDT, CDR2 YNNKEL (reference sequence). The CDR3 nucleotides read TGTGCCAGCAGCCAAGATCTGGGACAGGGAGGGGACACTGAAGCTTTCTTT. Translation: CASSQDLGQGGDTEAFF.

A few counts support this clone. The J gene is TRBJ1-5, the V gene TRBV4-1; D is unresolved. Germline CDR1 is MGHRA and CDR2 is YSYEKL. The CDR3 runs 13 residues. Trimming cost V 3 bases and J 7 bases, with 10 bases left between them. CDR3 protein: CASSQGLGQPQHF. In DNA form, the CDR3 reads TGCGCCAGCAGCCAGGGTCTAGGACAGCCCCAGCATTTT.

The chain carries TRBV7-8 and TRBJ1-1; D possibly corresponds to TRBD1 (6 bases). CDR1 and CDR2 (germline): SGHVS, FQNEAQ. This CDR3 contains 12 residues. Trimming took 1 base from V and 11 from J, leaving 11 bases between them. The DNA of the CDR3 is TGTGCCAGCAGCTTAGACAGGGCGGCGGCTTTCTTT. Amino acid sequence: CASSLDRAAAFF. Full variable domain (rest looked up from reference TRBV7-8 and TRBJ1-1): GAGVSQSPRYKVAKRGQDVALRCDPISGHVSLFWYQQALGQGPEFLTYFQNEAQLDKSGLPSDRFFAERPEGSVSTLKIQRTQQEDSAVYLCASSLDRAAAFFGQGTRLTVV.

The V and J genes are TRBV14 and TRBJ1-3, with TRBD1 matching over 8 bases. The length of the CDR3 is 17 residues. Germline lookup yields CDR1 SGHDN and CDR2 FVKESK. V shed 0 bases, J shed 2 bases, and the junction held 6 bases outside the gene matches. The CDR3 spells CASSQDLPGGTGNTIYF. In nucleotides, the CDR3 is TGTGCCAGCAGCCAAGATCTTCCAGGGGGCACTGGAAACACCATATATTTT.

J is TRBJ1-2 and V is TRBV19; 9 bases are shared with TRBD1. The germline gives CDR1 LNHDA, CDR2 SQIVND (reference sequence). The CDR3 contains 14 residues. The V gene end was trimmed by 3 bases and the J gene end by 8 bases; junction bases not matched to a gene: 7. The CDR3 sequence: CASSILGQGGGYTF. Written as DNA, the CDR3 is TGTGCCAGTAGTATCCTGGGACAGGGCGGCGGCTACACCTTC.

The rearrangement uses TRBV18 and TRBJ1-4, with TRBD1 matching over 8 bases. In germline, CDR1 is KGHSH, CDR2 LQKENI. The CDR3 loop spans 15 amino acids. V lost 5 bases and J lost 5; bases outside the gene matches: 7. CDR3 sequence (DNA): TGTGCCAGCTCAACCGGACAGGGACCAAATGAAAAACTGTTTTTT. This encodes CASSTGQGPNEKLFF.

This chain uses TRBV5-1 with TRBJ2-3; D is uncertain. Germline assignment: CDR1 SGHRS and CDR2 YFSETQ. The V end lost 2 bases, the J end lost 1 base, and 8 bases lay between the germline ends. CDR3 length equals 14 residues. This chain's CDR3 is CASSLSQGTDTQYF. CDR3 nucleotides: TGCGCCAGCAGCTTATCCCAGGGCACAGATACGCAGTATTTT.

The chain is built from TRBV27 and TRBJ2-5; the D gene is possibly TRBD1 (6 bases). The germline V and J ends were trimmed by 1 base and 1 base, with 13 bases remaining between them. The CDR3 contains 16 residues. Germline CDR1 is MNHEY and CDR2 is SMNVEV (reference sequence). The CDR3 nucleotides are TGTGCCAGCAGTTTATTAGGACAGAACTTCCAAGAGACCCAGTACTTC. It specifies CASSLLGQNFQETQYF.

The chain joins TRBV6-2 or TRBV6-3 to TRBJ1-5; the D gene is possibly TRBD1 (5 bases). Germline V gives CDR1 MNHEY, CDR2 SVGEGT. Trimming removed 5 bases from V and 5 bases from J, with 7 bases in between. This CDR3 is 12 amino acids long. CDR3 sequence (DNA): TGTGCCAGCAGTAAACAGGATCAGCCCCAGCATTTT. It codes for CASSKQDQPQHF.

This chain connects TRBV2 to TRBJ2-2; 9 bases are a match to TRBD1. Germline V CDR1 and CDR2: SNHLY, FYNNEI. This CDR3 comprises 15 residues. V was pared by 7 bases and J by 5 bases, with 8 bases of the junction left unmatched. CDR3 sequence (DNA): TGTGCCAGCACTTCGGACAGGGGTGCGACCGGGGAGCTGTTTTTT. It translates to CASTSDRGATGELFF.

This clone was recorded only once. V is TRBV18 and J is TRBJ2-2, with TRBD1 matching over 9 bases. The V and J ends lost 4 bases and 4 bases, in that order; junction bases with no gene match: 13. Germline-derived CDR1 and CDR2 are KGHSH and LQKENI. The CDR3 sequence is 18 residues long. CDR3 in amino acids: CASSLRHSDRGSTGELFF. The CDR3 DNA is TGTGCCAGCTCACTTCGACACTCCGACAGGGGGAGCACCGGGGAGCTGTTTTTT.

In nucleotides, the CDR3 is TGTGCCAGCAGCTTATTACGAGGGTCGGGCACCGGGGAGCTGTTTTTT. It yields the protein CASSLLRGSGTGELFF. The chain combines TRBV13 with TRBJ2-2; maybe TRBD2 (5 bases). CDR3 length: 16 residues. In germline, CDR1 is PRHDT, CDR2 FYEKMQ (reference sequence). Trimming pared 2 bases from V and 4 bases from J, leaving 14 bases between.

This rearrangement joins TRBV7-9 to TRBJ2-1, with D possibly matching TRBD1 (5 bases). The CDR3 sequence is 15 residues long. The V and J ends lost 3 bases and 4 bases respectively, with 13 bases between them. The germline V gene has CDR1 SEHNR and CDR2 FQNEAQ (reference sequence). The CDR3 sequence is CASSLRTQGYNEQFF. DNA of the CDR3: TGTGCCAGCAGCTTGAGGACGCAGGGTTACAATGAGCAGTTCTTC.

The rearrangement joins TRBV27 to TRBJ2-7; TRBD1 might be the D (6 bases). CDR3 size: 14 residues. CDR1 MNHEY and CDR2 SMNVEV come from the germline V gene (reference sequence). Trimming removed 2 bases from V and 4 bases from J, with 12 bases in between. The CDR3: CASSLAQGGYEQYF. CDR3 DNA: TGTGCCAGCAGTTTAGCCCAAGGGGGATACGAGCAGTACTTC.

This chain joins TRBV23-1 and TRBJ2-7, with a possible D match to TRBD1 (7 bases). TRBV23-1 has ORF status, its function being uncertain. The CDR3 loop spans 17 amino acids. V was trimmed by 0 bases and J by 1 base, leaving 16 bases between them. CDR3 DNA: TGCGCCAGCAGTCAATCGATCCAGGGGGGAAGGTCCTACGAGCAGTACGTC. As protein: CASSQSIQGGRSYEQYV.

The V gene is TRBV5-1, the J gene TRBJ1-3, with 10 bases fitting TRBD1. The CDR3 is 16 amino acids. The V gene end was trimmed by 4 bases and the J gene end by 1 base; junction bases not matched to a gene: 5. Germline V lookup: CDR1 SGHRS, CDR2 YFSETQ. In DNA, the CDR3 is TGCGCCAGCAGCCTGACAGGGGGCTGGTCTGGAAACACCATATATTTT. This translates into CASSLTGGWSGNTIYF.

V is TRBV11-2 and J is TRBJ2-7; 8 bases are shared with TRBD1. The junction had 10 bases not matched to a gene; V was cut back by 3 bases and J by 3 bases. The CDR3 is made up of 16 amino acids. Germline CDR1 and CDR2: SGHAT and FQNNGV. CDR3 amino acids: CASSFRGQGFDYEQYF. Here the CDR3 DNA reads TGTGCCAGCAGCTTCCGCGGACAGGGCTTTGACTACGAGCAGTACTTC.

This clone was counted once. The chain links TRBV11-2 to TRBJ1-6; 7 nucleotides match TRBD1. The CDR3 is 14 amino acids. Germline lookup yields CDR1 SGHAT and CDR2 FQNNGV. With 4 bases clipped from V and 6 bases from J, the junction kept 3 bases outside the gene matches. CDR3 sequence: CASSYRGLNSPLHF. The DNA of the CDR3 is TGTGCCAGCAGCTACAGGGGCCTTAATTCACCCCTCCACTTT.

The rearrangement uses TRBV7-9 and TRBJ1-3; D is undetermined. Germline assignment: CDR1 SEHNR and CDR2 FQNEAQ (reference sequence). The CDR3 extends over 15 amino acids. V lost 1 base to trimming and J lost 0 bases, with 7 bases between them. The CDR3 DNA is TGTGCCAGCAGCTTAGGGGAGGCCTCTGGAAACACCATATATTTT. Its protein is CASSLGEASGNTIYF.